This T cell receptor beta chain appears in the sequencing data of a study of blood T cell repertoires in COVID-19. The wider study: In each case, the material was cDNA or gDNA derived from T cells, B-cell-depleted T cells, or PBMCs.

CDR3 size: 15 residues. Germline V gene lookup returns CDR1 SGHNT and CDR2 YYREEE (reference sequence). Between the trimmed V and J ends, which lost 4 bases and 2 bases, there was a span of 13 bases. Sequenced by immunoSEQ multiplex PCR; TCRdb stores in-frame clones only, minus some. This sample has 120,000 or so clones, with approximately 85% found just once. The chain carries TRBV5-4 and TRBJ1-5; possible D gene TRBD1, 5 bases. This TCR derives from an older man with active or convalescent COVID-19. Sequenced input: peripheral blood. The CDR3 DNA reads TGTGCCAGCAGCCCGTGGGGGGAAGGCAATCAGCCCCAGCATTTT. As protein: CASSPWGEGNQPQHF.